The next 32 T cell receptor beta chains were all read from a single sample in a study of blood T cell repertoires in COVID-19. The assay was immunoSEQ multiplex PCR, and TCRdb's table has in-frame clones only and misses some. The sample consists of 300,000 to 350,000 clones, 70% to 90% of them appearing once. The sequencing sample was made of PBMCs or T cells enriched from blood (not recorded which). The receptors come from a woman between 35 and 50 years old with acute COVID-19.

This chain joins TRBV2 and TRBJ1-5, with a possible D match to TRBD1 (5 bases). Trimming stripped 3 bases from V and 1 base from J, with 10 bases between. There are 15 residues in the CDR3. The germline V gene encodes CDR1 SNHLY and CDR2 FYNNEI. The CDR3, as DNA: TGTGCCAGCAGTGATAGTCGGGGGAGCAATCAGCCCCAGCATTTT. It is translated as CASSDSRGSNQPQHF.

This clone was observed a single time. For the CDR3, the DNA is TGTGCCAGCAGTTTGTACCAGGGGTATAATTCACCCCTCCACTTT. This codes for CASSLYQGYNSPLHF. V and J are TRBV28 and TRBJ1-6, with D perhaps matching TRBD1 (6 bases). Germline CDR1 and CDR2: MDHEN and SYDVKM. The CDR3 sequence is 15 residues long. V dropped 3 bases and J dropped 4 bases, with 10 bases sitting between them. The full variable domain, completed using reference TRBV28 and TRBJ1-6, is DVKVTQSSRYLVKRTGEKVFLECVQDMDHENMFWYRQDPGLGLRLIYFSYDVKMKEKGDIPEGYSVSREKKERFSLILESASTNQTSMYLCASSLYQGYNSPLHFGNGTRLTVT.

The V and J genes are TRBV28 and TRBJ1-5, with 9 bases fitting TRBD1. CDR1 is MDHEN and CDR2 is SYDVKM in the germline V gene. This CDR3 comprises 14 residues. The trim removed 5 bases at V and 5 bases at J, leaving 4 bases unmatched. CDR3 sequence reads: CASSTGQGYQPQHF. CDR3 bases: TGTGCCAGCAGTACGGGACAGGGTTATCAGCCCCAGCATTTT. The whole variable domain, remainder taken from reference TRBV28 and TRBJ1-5, is DVKVTQSSRYLVKRTGEKVFLECVQDMDHENMFWYRQDPGLGLRLIYFSYDVKMKEKGDIPEGYSVSREKKERFSLILESASTNQTSMYLCASSTGQGYQPQHFGDGTRLSIL.

This clone has only a few counts. The chain combines TRBV5-1 with TRBJ1-3, with D maybe TRBD1 (6 bases). The germline V gene has CDR1 SGHRS and CDR2 YFSETQ. Between the trimmed V and J ends, which lost 3 bases and 2 bases, there was a span of 9 bases. This CDR3 has 14 residues. The CDR3 DNA sequence: TGCGCCAGCAGCTCCGGGACACCTGGAAACACCATATATTTT. Residues: CASSSGTPGNTIYF.

The V call is TRBV9, the J call TRBJ1-1, with D hard to call. Per germline, CDR1 SGDLS and CDR2 YYNGEE. There are 14 residues in the CDR3. V shed 0 bases and J shed 1 base, with 7 bases lying between them. For the CDR3, the DNA is TGTGCCAGCAGCGTAGCTTTGGCGAACACTGAAGCTTTCTTT. It yields the protein CASSVALANTEAFF.

The chain uses TRBV4-3 and TRBJ2-3; 9 bases line up with TRBD2. Germline V gene lookup returns CDR1 LGHNA and CDR2 YSLEER. This CDR3 spans 15 amino acids. Unmatched junction bases numbered 3, after V lost 3 bases and J lost 2 bases. CDR3 sequence reads: CASSQGLATTDTQYF. In DNA form, the CDR3 reads TGCGCCAGCAGCCAGGGACTAGCTACCACAGATACGCAGTATTTT.

V and J are TRBV18 and TRBJ1-2, with 8 bases aligning to TRBD1. The germline V gene encodes CDR1 KGHSH and CDR2 LQKENI. V shed 1 base, J shed 10 bases, and the junction held 14 bases outside the gene matches. The CDR3 runs to 16 residues. This CDR3 reads CASSPLLLERQGTYTF. CDR3 nucleotide sequence: TGTGCCAGCTCACCACTGCTCTTAGAACGACAGGGGACCTACACCTTC. Complete variable domain (other parts from reference TRBV18 and TRBJ1-2): NAGVMQNPRHLVRRRGQEARLRCSPMKGHSHVYWYRQLPEEGLKFMVYLQKENIIDESGMPKERFSAEFPKEGPSILRIQQVVRGDSAAYFCASSPLLLERQGTYTFGSGTRLTVV.

This chain uses TRBV12-3 or TRBV12-4 with TRBJ2-5, with D uncertain. Trimming took 6 bases from V and 4 from J, leaving 9 bases between them. The CDR3 is 12 residues long. The CDR3 protein is CASRKFRETQYF. The DNA for the CDR3 is TGTGCCAGCAGAAAATTCCGAGAGACCCAGTACTTC.

The chain has TRBV6-5 and TRBJ1-4, with D possibly being TRBD1 (5 bases). Trimming removed 6 bases from V and 3 bases from J, with 8 bases in between. CDR1 is MNHEY, CDR2 SVGAGI, per germline. The CDR3 length is 13 residues. The CDR3 loop reads CASRGRANEKLFF. CDR3 DNA: TGTGCCAGCAGGGGGCGAGCTAATGAAAAACTGTTTTTT.

The chain uses TRBV7-9 and TRBJ1-4; D gene unclear. V was cut by 5 bases and J by 1 base, with 11 bases left in between. Germline assignment: CDR1 SEHNR and CDR2 FQNEAQ (reference sequence). This CDR3 contains 15 residues. For the CDR3, the DNA is TGTGCCAGCAGCCGACCCGGGAAAACTAATGAAAAACTGTTTTTT. Encoded protein: CASSRPGKTNEKLFF.

This chain uses TRBV4-2 with TRBJ2-1, with D tentatively TRBD1 (5 bases). Trimming stripped 0 bases from V and 7 bases from J, with 13 bases between. From germline, CDR1 is LGHNA and CDR2 YNFKEQ. The CDR3 is made up of 15 amino acids. CDR3 bases: TGTGCCAGCAGCCAAGACCTCTGGGGCCTTAATGAGCAGTTCTTC. It yields the protein CASSQDLWGLNEQFF.

This clone was found a few times. V usage is TRBV7-2 and J usage is TRBJ2-7; 10 bases map to TRBD2. The CDR3 totals 16 residues. The germline V gene has CDR1 SGHTA and CDR2 FQGNSA. V gave up 3 bases and J gave up 7 bases; unmatched junction bases: 12. CDR3 in amino acids: CASSFVGGGLAVEQYF. The CDR3, as DNA: TGTGCCAGCAGCTTCGTGGGGGGTGGACTAGCGGTTGAGCAGTACTTC.

The chain links TRBV6-6 to TRBJ2-3, with 7 nucleotides matching TRBD2. The V gene's germline CDR1 is MNHNY and CDR2 SVGAGI (reference sequence). With V trimmed by 6 bases and J by 6 bases, 3 bases remained unmatched. This CDR3 is 12 amino acids long. The chain's CDR3 is CASSSGGDTQYF. For the CDR3, the DNA is TGTGCCAGCAGCTCCGGGGGGGATACGCAGTATTTT.

This chain links TRBV5-1 with TRBJ1-3; a possible D gene is TRBD1 (6 bases). The length of the CDR3 is 15 residues. With 0 bases removed from V and 3 bases from J, the gap between germline ends came to 10 bases. CDR1 is SGHRS, CDR2 YFSETQ, per germline. This CDR3 reads CASSLAEGGGNTIYF. The CDR3 DNA follows: TGCGCCAGCAGCTTGGCCGAAGGGGGTGGAAACACCATATATTTT.

The chain carries TRBV4-1 and TRBJ1-4; D uncertain. Germline CDR1 MGHRA, CDR2 YSYEKL. The CDR3 is made up of 13 amino acids. V was clipped by 3 bases and J by 6 bases, with 8 bases between them. CDR3 loop: CASSHPRDEKLFF. The DNA for the CDR3 is TGCGCCAGCAGCCACCCAAGAGATGAAAAACTGTTTTTT.

The table lists this clone with a few counts. Written as DNA, the CDR3 is TGTGCCAGCCTCTACAGACAGACGTCACCCCTCCACTTT. The encoded protein is CASLYRQTSPLHF. The genes are TRBV2 and TRBJ1-6; perhaps TRBD1 as D (5 bases). The germline V and J ends were trimmed by 8 bases and 10 bases, with 15 bases remaining between them. Looked up from germline, CDR1 is SNHLY and CDR2 is FYNNEI. The CDR3 consists of 13 residues.

The chain combines TRBV10-3 with TRBJ2-3, with 8 bases that match TRBD2. After removal of 5 bases from V and 3 bases from J, the junction contained 7 bases not matched to a gene. Germline V gene lookup returns CDR1 ENHRY and CDR2 SYGVKD. The CDR3 extends over 15 amino acids. The DNA for the CDR3 is TGTGCCATCAGTTGGGTAGCGGGAAGTACAGATACGCAGTATTTT. Protein: CAISWVAGSTDTQYF.

The rearrangement joins TRBV4-3 to TRBJ2-6, with TRBD1 as a possible D gene (6 bases). This CDR3 has 16 residues. Trimming shortened V by 0 bases and J by 4 bases, and 10 bases separated the two germline ends. Per germline, CDR1 LGHNA and CDR2 YSLEER. CDR3 bases: TGCGCCAGCAGCCAAGATCTGGGGGCCGGGGCCAACGTCCTGACTTTC. As protein: CASSQDLGAGANVLTF.

The gene calls are TRBV2 and TRBJ2-1; 9 bases are a match to TRBD2. This CDR3 is built from 15 residues. V dropped 2 bases and J dropped 4; count of bases not matched to a gene: 3. Germline CDR1 SNHLY, CDR2 FYNNEI. CDR3 sequence reads: CASSEKLAGYNEQFF. The DNA of the CDR3 is TGTGCCAGCAGTGAAAAACTAGCGGGTTACAATGAGCAGTTCTTC.

The V gene is TRBV12-5, the J gene TRBJ1-3; the D is unclear. The CDR3 is 13 residues long. Germline V lookup: CDR1 LGHNT, CDR2 FRNRAP. The ends were cut back, 2 bases at V and 4 bases at J, with 6 bases in the middle. DNA for the CDR3: TGTGCTAGTGGTTTGAGCGGAGGAAACACCATATATTTT. Its translation: CASGLSGGNTIYF.

The chain employs TRBV27 and TRBJ2-1; D gene uncertain. The CDR3 covers 14 residues. The V end was cut by 7 bases, the J end by 8 bases, with 18 bases between. Germline V gene sequence: CDR1 MNHEY, CDR2 SMNVEV (reference sequence). The CDR3 loop reads CASTTPAKRYEQFF. In nucleotides, the CDR3 is TGTGCCAGCACTACCCCGGCTAAGAGGTATGAGCAGTTCTTC.

The chain has TRBV7-9 and TRBJ1-2; 12 nucleotides align to TRBD1. Trimming cost V 3 bases and J 5 bases; bases outside gene matches: 10. This CDR3 contains 17 residues. The germline V gene encodes CDR1 SEHNR and CDR2 FQNEAQ (reference sequence). The CDR3 DNA reads TGTGCCAGCAGCTTGGGACAAGGGACAGGGGGCTTATATGGCTACACCTTC. This sequence encodes CASSLGQGTGGLYGYTF. The variable domain in full, with the rest retrieved from reference TRBV7-9 and TRBJ1-2, is DTGVSQNPRHKITKRGQNVTFRCDPISEHNRLYWYRQTLGQGPEFLTYFQNEAQLEKSRLLSDRFSAERPKGSFSTLEIQRTEQGDSAMYLCASSLGQGTGGLYGYTFGSGTRLTVV.

V and J are TRBV2 and TRBJ1-2, with D perhaps TRBD1 (6 bases). Germline loops: CDR1 SNHLY, CDR2 FYNNEI. The CDR3 has 16 amino acids. V gave up 5 bases and J gave up 0 bases, with 16 bases separating them. The CDR3 is CASSSGQTVANYGYTF. The CDR3 coding sequence is TGTGCCAGCAGTTCAGGACAGACTGTTGCTAACTATGGCTACACCTTC.

J is TRBJ1-1 and V is TRBV2; the D gene is possibly TRBD1 (5 bases). The CDR3 covers 16 residues. V shed 1 base and J shed 1 base, with 13 bases lying between them. Germline CDR1 reads SNHLY; CDR2 reads FYNNEI. CDR3 protein: CASSEGRVPSNTEAFF. The CDR3, as DNA: TGTGCCAGCAGTGAAGGCAGGGTACCCTCGAACACTGAAGCTTTCTTT. Complete variable domain (other parts from reference TRBV2 and TRBJ1-1): EPEVTQTPSHQVTQMGQEVILRCVPISNHLYFYWYRQILGQKVEFLVSFYNNEISEKSEIFDDQFSVERPDGSNFTLKIRSTKLEDSAMYFCASSEGRVPSNTEAFFGQGTRLTVV.

This chain connects TRBV6-2 or TRBV6-3 to TRBJ2-4; TRBD2 is a possible D gene (6 bases). Germline V gives CDR1 MNHEY, CDR2 SVGEGT. The CDR3 sequence is 12 residues long. The V gene lost 5 bases and the J gene lost 15 bases, with 17 bases spanning the gap. The CDR3, as DNA: TGTGCCAGCAGTGACCCGACTAGGTGGCCGTACTTC. It is translated as CASSDPTRWPYF.

J is TRBJ2-1 and V is TRBV20-1; D unclear. CDR3 length: 10 amino acids. Germline V gene sequence: CDR1 DFQATT, CDR2 SNEGSKA (reference sequence). V lost 6 bases and J 9 bases, leaving 9 bases between the germline ends. DNA for the CDR3: TGCAGTGCCCTAAACCCTGAGCAGTTCTTC. Translated: CSALNPEQFF.

The chain links TRBV4-3 to TRBJ1-2; a possible D gene is TRBD1 (5 bases). Trimming left V 1 base short and J 2 bases short, with 14 bases between. CDR3 size: 16 residues. Germline loops: CDR1 LGHNA, CDR2 YSLEER. Written as DNA, the CDR3 is TGCGCCAGCAGCCAAGCAGCTTGGGGGGGGAACTATGGCTACACCTTC. Translated, it gives CASSQAAWGGNYGYTF.

This chain links TRBV7-2 with TRBJ1-1; D not resolved. CDR3 length: 15 amino acids. The germline V gene has CDR1 SGHTA and CDR2 FQGNSA. V was clipped by 5 bases and J by 1 base, with 14 bases between them. The CDR3 DNA reads TGTGCCAGCAGCCGGGGTCTGGCAGGGAACACTGAAGCTTTCTTT. It encodes CASSRGLAGNTEAFF.

J is TRBJ2-1 and V is TRBV2; 10 bases agree with TRBD2. From germline, CDR1 is SNHLY and CDR2 FYNNEI. Trimming took 4 bases from V and 5 from J; bases not matched to a gene: 8. The CDR3 runs 16 residues. The CDR3: CASSVTAGGSDNEQFF. The CDR3 region has the DNA TGTGCCAGCAGTGTTACAGCGGGAGGGTCCGACAATGAGCAGTTCTTC.

The CDR3 here is CASRDGVRTEAFF. The CDR3 nucleotides are TGTGCCAGCAGGGACGGGGTCAGGACTGAAGCTTTCTTT. The rearrangement joins TRBV2 to TRBJ1-1, with unresolved D. V lost 6 bases and J 5 bases, leaving 13 bases between the germline ends. This CDR3 spans 13 amino acids. Germline CDR1 is SNHLY and CDR2 is FYNNEI.

J is TRBJ1-3 and V is TRBV7-9; a possible D gene is TRBD1 (5 bases). The CDR3 runs to 18 residues. Germline CDR1 is SEHNR and CDR2 is FQNEAQ (reference sequence). Trimming cost V 2 bases and J 0 bases, with 17 bases left between them. The CDR3: CASSLWGGESLSGNTIYF. In DNA form, the CDR3 reads TGTGCCAGCAGCTTATGGGGGGGGGAGTCCCTCTCTGGAAACACCATATATTTT.

The CDR3 DNA sequence: TGTGCCAGTACCTCACTAGCAATCGGCGCCGGGGAGCTGTTTTTT. Translating gives CASTSLAIGAGELFF. J is TRBJ2-2 and V is TRBV19; maybe TRBD2 (6 bases). From germline, CDR1 is LNHDA and CDR2 SQIVND (reference sequence). Trimming cost V 7 bases and J 6 bases, with 18 bases left between them. The CDR3 length is 15 residues.